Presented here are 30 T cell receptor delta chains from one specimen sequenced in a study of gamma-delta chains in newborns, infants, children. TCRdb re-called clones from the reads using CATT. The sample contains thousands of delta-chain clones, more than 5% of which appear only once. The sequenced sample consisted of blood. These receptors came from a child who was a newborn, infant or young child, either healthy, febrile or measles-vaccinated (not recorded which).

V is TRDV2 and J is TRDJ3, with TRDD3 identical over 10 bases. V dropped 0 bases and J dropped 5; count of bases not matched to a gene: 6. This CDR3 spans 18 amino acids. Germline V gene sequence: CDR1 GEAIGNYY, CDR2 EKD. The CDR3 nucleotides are TGTGCCTGTGACACCGGGGGATACGACACCCGGGACACCCGACAGATGTTTTTC. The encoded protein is CACDTGGYDTRDTRQMFF.

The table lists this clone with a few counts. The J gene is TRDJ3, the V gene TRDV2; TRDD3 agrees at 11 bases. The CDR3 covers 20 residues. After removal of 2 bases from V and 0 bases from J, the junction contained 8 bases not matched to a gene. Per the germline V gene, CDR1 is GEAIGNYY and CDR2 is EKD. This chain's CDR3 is CACDKVLGDKSSWDTRQMFF. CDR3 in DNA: TGTGCCTGTGACAAAGTACTGGGGGATAAAAGCTCCTGGGACACCCGACAGATGTTTTTC.

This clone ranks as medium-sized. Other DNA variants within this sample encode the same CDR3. The CDR3 DNA reads as TGTGCCTGTGACACGGTTCTGGGGGATACCCCCTGGGACACCCGACAGATGTTTTTC. Translating gives CACDTVLGDTPWDTRQMFF. V is TRDV2 and J is TRDJ3; 11 positions agree with TRDD3. This CDR3 region has 19 residues. Germline V lookup: CDR1 GEAIGNYY, CDR2 EKD. Germline trimming cut 1 base from V and 2 bases from J; bases unmatched to any gene: 6.

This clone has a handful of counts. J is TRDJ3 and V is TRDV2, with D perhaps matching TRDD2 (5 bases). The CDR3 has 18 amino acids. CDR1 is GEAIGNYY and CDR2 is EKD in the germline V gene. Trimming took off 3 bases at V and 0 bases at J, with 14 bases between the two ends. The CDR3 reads CACDPLLRHSWDTRQMFF. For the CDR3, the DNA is TGTGCCTGTGACCCCCTACTGCGTCACTCCTGGGACACCCGACAGATGTTTTTC.

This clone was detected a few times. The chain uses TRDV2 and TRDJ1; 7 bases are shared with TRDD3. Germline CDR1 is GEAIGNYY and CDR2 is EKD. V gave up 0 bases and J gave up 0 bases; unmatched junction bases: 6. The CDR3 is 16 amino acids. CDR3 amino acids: CACDTVGYRYTDKLIF. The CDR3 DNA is TGTGCCTGTGACACCGTGGGATACCGGTACACCGATAAACTCATCTTT.

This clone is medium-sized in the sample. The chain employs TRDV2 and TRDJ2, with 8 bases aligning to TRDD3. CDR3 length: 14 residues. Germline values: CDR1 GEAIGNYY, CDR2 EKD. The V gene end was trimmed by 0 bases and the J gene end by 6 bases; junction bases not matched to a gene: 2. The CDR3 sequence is CACDTWGIAAQLFF. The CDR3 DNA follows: TGTGCCTGTGACACCTGGGGGATCGCAGCACAACTCTTCTTT.

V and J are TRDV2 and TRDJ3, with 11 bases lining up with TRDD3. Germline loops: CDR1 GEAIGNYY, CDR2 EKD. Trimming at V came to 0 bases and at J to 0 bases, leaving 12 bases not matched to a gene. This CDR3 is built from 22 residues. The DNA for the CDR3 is TGTGCCTGTGACACCGGAAATGGGGGATACGCCCTAAGCTCCTGGGACACCCGACAGATGTTTTTC. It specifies CACDTGNGGYALSSWDTRQMFF.

CDR3 sequence: CACDTLGDPSSWGTRQMFF. For the CDR3, the DNA is TGTGCCTGTGACACACTGGGGGATCCGAGCTCCTGGGGCACCCGACAGATGTTTTTC. For the J gene the call is TRDJ3; the V gene lacks a call; the D segment call TRDD3 is taken from the table without a DNA check. The CDR3 length is 19 residues.

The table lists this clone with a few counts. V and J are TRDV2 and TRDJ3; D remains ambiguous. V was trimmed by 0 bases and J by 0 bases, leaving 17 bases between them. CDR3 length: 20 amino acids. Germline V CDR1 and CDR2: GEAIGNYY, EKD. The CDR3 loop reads CACDTGDLGAPSWDTRQMFF. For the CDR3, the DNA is TGTGCCTGTGACACCGGTGACCTAGGGGCTCCCTCCTGGGACACCCGACAGATGTTTTTC.

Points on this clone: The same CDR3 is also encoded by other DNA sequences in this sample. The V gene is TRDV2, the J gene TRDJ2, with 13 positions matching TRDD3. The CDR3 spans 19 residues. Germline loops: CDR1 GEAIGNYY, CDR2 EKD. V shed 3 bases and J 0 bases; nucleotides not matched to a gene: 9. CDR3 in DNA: TGTGCCTGTGACCTCTTACTGGGGGATACGAAAGCTTTGACAGCACAACTCTTCTTT. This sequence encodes CACDLLLGDTKALTAQLFF.

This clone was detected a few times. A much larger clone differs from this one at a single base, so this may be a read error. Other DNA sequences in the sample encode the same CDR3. As DNA, the CDR3 is TGTGCCTGTGACACACTGGGGGATATGACAGCACAACTCTTCTTT. It is translated as CACDTLGDMTAQLFF. The rearrangement uses TRDV2 and TRDJ2; TRDD3 aligns across 11 bases. This CDR3 is built from 15 residues. The trim removed 1 base at V and 3 bases at J, leaving 0 bases unmatched. Germline-derived CDR1 and CDR2 are GEAIGNYY and EKD.

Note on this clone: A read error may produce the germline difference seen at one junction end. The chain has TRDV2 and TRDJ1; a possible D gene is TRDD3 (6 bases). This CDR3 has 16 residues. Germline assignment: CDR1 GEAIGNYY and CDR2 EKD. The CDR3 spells CACDTVGNGGTDELIF. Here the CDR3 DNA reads TGTGCCTGTGACACCGTAGGGAACGGGGGAACCGATGAACTCATCTTT.

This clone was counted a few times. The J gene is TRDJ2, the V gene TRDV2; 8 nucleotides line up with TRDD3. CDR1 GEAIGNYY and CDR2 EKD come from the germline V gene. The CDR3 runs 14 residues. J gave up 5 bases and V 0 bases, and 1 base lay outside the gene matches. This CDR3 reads CACDTWGYTAQLFF. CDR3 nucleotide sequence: TGTGCCTGTGACACCTGGGGATACACAGCACAACTCTTCTTT.

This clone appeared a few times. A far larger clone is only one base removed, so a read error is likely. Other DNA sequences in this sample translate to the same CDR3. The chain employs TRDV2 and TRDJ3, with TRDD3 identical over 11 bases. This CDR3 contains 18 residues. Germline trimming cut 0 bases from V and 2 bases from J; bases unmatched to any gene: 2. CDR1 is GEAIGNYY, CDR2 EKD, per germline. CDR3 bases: TGTGCCTGTGACACCCTACTGGGGGATACCTGGGACACCCGACAGATGTTTTTC. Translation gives CACDTLLGDTWDTRQMFF.

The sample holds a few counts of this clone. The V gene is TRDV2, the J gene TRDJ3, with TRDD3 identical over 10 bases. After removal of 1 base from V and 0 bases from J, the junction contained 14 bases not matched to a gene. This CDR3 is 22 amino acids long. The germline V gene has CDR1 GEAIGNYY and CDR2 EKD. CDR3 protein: CACDTWEHGGYQGSWDTRQMFF. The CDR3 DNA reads TGTGCCTGTGACACATGGGAGCATGGGGGATACCAGGGCTCCTGGGACACCCGACAGATGTTTTTC.

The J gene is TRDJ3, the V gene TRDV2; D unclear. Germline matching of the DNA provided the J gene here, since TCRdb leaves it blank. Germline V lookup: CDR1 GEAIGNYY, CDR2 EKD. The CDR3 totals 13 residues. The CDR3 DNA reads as TGTGCATGGGACACCTGGGACACCCGACAGATGTTTTTC. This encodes CAWDTWDTRQMFF.

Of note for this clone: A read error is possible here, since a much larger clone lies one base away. Here the CDR3 DNA reads TGTGCCTGTGACAAACTGGGGGATACCTGGGACACCCGACAGATGTTTTTC. Its translation: CACDKLGDTWDTRQMFF. The chain carries TRDV2 and TRDJ3, with 11 nucleotides matching TRDD3. Per the germline V gene, CDR1 is GEAIGNYY and CDR2 is EKD. Trimming cost V 2 bases and J 2 bases; bases outside gene matches: 1. CDR3 length: 17 amino acids.

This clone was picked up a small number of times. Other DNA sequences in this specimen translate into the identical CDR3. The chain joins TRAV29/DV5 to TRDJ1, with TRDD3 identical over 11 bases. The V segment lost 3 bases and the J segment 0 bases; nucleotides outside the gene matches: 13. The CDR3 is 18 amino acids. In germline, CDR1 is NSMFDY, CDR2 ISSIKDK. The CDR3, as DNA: TGTGCAGCAACTTGGGCTGGGGGATACTCGGGGCACACCGATAAACTCATCTTT. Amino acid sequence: CAATWAGGYSGHTDKLIF.

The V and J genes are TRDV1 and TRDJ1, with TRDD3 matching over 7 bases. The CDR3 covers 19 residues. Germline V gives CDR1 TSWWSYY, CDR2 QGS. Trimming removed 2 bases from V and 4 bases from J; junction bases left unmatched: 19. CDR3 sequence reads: CALGEILSPLLGLIDKLIF. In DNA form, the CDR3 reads TGTGCTCTTGGGGAAATTTTGAGCCCATTACTGGGGCTTATCGATAAACTCATCTTT.

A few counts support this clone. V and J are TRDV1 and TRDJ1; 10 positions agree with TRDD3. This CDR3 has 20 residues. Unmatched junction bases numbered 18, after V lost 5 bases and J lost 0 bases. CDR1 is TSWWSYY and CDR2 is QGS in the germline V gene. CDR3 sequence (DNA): TGTGCTCTTGGGAAACCCACTTTCACTGGGGGATCTCAGTACACCGATAAACTCATCTTT. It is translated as CALGKPTFTGGSQYTDKLIF.

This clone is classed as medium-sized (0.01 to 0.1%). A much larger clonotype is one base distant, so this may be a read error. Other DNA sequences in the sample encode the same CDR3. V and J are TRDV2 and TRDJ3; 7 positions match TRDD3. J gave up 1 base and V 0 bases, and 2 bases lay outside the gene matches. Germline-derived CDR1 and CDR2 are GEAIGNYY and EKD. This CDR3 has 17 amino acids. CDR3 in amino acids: CACDTVLGSWDTRQMFF. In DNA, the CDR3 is TGTGCCTGTGACACCGTACTGGGGTCCTGGGACACCCGACAGATGTTTTTC.

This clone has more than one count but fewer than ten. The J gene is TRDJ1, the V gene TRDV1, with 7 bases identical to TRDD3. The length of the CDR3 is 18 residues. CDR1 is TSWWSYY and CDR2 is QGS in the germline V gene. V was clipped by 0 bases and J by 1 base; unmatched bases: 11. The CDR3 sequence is CALGELLPLGEITDKLIF. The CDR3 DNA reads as TGTGCTCTTGGGGAACTACTCCCCTTGGGGGAAATCACCGATAAACTCATCTTT.

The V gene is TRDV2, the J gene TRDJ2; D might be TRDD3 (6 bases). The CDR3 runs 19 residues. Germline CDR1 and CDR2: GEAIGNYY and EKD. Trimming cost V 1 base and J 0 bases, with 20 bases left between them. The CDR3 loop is CACDTGGLIPSSLTAQLFF. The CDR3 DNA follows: TGTGCCTGTGACACTGGGGGTCTTATACCCTCTTCTTTGACAGCACAACTCTTCTTT.

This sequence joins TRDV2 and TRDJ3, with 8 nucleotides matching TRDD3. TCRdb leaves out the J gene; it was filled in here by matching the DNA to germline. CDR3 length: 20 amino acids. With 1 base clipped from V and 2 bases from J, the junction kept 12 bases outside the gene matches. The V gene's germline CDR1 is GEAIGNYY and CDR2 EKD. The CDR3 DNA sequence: TGTGCCTGTGACACGGGTTCTACTACTGGGGGGACCTGGGACACCCGACAGATGTTTTTC. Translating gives CACDTGSTTGGTWDTRQMFF.

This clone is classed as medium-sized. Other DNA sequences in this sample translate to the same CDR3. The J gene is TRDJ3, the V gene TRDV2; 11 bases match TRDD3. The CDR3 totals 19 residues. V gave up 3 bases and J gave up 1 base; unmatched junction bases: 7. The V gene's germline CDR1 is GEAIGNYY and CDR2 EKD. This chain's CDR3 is CACDGLLGDISWDTRQMFF. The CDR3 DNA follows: TGTGCCTGTGACGGCCTACTGGGGGATATTTCCTGGGACACCCGACAGATGTTTTTC.

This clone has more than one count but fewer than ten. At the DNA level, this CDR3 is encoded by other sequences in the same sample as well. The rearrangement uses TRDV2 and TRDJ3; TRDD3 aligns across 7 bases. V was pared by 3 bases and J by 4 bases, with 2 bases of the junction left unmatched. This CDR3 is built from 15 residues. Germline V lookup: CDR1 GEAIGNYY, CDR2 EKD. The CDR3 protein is CACDWGTWDTRQMFF. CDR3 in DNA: TGTGCCTGTGACTGGGGGACGTGGGACACCCGACAGATGTTTTTC.

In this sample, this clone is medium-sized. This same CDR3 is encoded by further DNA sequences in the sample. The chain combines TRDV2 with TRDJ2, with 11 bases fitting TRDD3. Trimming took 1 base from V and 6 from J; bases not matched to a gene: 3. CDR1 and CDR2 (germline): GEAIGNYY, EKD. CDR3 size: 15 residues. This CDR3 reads CACDTLGDRAAQLFF. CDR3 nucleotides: TGTGCCTGTGACACACTGGGGGATAGGGCAGCACAACTCTTCTTT.

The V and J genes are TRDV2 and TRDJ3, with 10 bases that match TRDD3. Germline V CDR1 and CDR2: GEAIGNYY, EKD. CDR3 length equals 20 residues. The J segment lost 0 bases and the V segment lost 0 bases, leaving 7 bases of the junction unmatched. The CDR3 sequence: CACDTGWGILGSWDTRQMFF. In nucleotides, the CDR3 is TGTGCCTGTGACACCGGTTGGGGGATACTAGGCTCCTGGGACACCCGACAGATGTTTTTC.

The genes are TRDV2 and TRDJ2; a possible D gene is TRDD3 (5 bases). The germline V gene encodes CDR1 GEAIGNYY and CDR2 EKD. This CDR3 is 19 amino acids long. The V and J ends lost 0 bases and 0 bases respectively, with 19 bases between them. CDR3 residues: CACDTSGSWDLSLTAQLFF. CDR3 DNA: TGTGCCTGTGACACCTCCGGATCGTGGGATCTCTCTTTGACAGCACAACTCTTCTTT.

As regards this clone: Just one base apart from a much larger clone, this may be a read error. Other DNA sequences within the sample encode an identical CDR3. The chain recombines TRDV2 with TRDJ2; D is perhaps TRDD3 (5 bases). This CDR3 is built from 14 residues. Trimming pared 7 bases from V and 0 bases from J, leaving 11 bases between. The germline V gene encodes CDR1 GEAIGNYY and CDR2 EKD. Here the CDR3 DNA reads TGTGCCTGGGGAATACGCTCTTTGACAGCACAACTCTTCTTT. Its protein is CAWGIRSLTAQLFF.